These 31 T cell receptor beta chains were sequenced from one sample in a study of blood T cell repertoires in COVID-19. The assay was immunoSEQ multiplex PCR, and TCRdb's table has in-frame clones only and misses some. The sample lists 250,000 or so clones, 80% to 90% occurring once. The sample comprised PBMCs or T cells enriched from blood (not recorded which). Receptors were obtained from a woman in her forties or fifties who had recovered from COVID-19.

V is TRBV7-9 and J is TRBJ2-7, with 7 bases lining up with TRBD2. This CDR3 has 16 amino acids. V lost 5 bases and J lost 5; bases outside the gene matches: 15. The V gene's germline CDR1 is SEHNR and CDR2 FQNEAQ (reference sequence). CDR3 sequence: CASSPPPGTNRDEQYF. CDR3 DNA sequence: TGTGCCAGCAGCCCTCCCCCCGGGACTAATCGCGACGAGCAGTACTTC.

The chain links TRBV27 to TRBJ2-7, with 10 bases fitting TRBD2. With 5 bases clipped from V and 2 bases from J, the junction kept 12 bases outside the gene matches. Per germline, CDR1 MNHEY and CDR2 SMNVEV (reference sequence). The CDR3 spans 17 residues. The CDR3: CASSPRTSGIKPYEQYF. CDR3 DNA: TGTGCCAGCAGTCCAAGGACTAGCGGAATAAAACCCTACGAGCAGTACTTC.

The genes are TRBV19 and TRBJ1-1, with D maybe TRBD1 (5 bases). The CDR3 is 12 amino acids. The germline gives CDR1 LNHDA, CDR2 SQIVND (reference sequence). The germline V and J ends were trimmed by 5 bases and 11 bases, with 15 bases remaining between them. CDR3 residues: CASSPSGGRAFF. CDR3 DNA sequence: TGTGCCAGTAGTCCCTCCGGGGGACGTGCTTTCTTT.

A note on this clone: The junction shows a germline mismatch at one end, possibly a read error. V usage is TRBV6-1 and J usage is TRBJ2-3; D is unresolved. The length of the CDR3 is 13 residues. CDR1 is MNHNS, CDR2 SASEGT, per germline. The CDR3: CASNEGPGDTQYF. The DNA of the CDR3 is TGTGCCAGCAATGAAGGGCCAGGAGATACGCAGTATTTT.

The chain links TRBV24-1 to TRBJ2-3; D gene unclear. Germline-derived CDR1 and CDR2 are KGHDR and SFDVKD. V shed 3 bases and J shed 0 bases, with 6 bases lying between them. CDR3 size: 14 residues. CDR3 in amino acids: CATSDTLSTDTQYF. The CDR3 DNA reads as TGTGCCACCAGTGATACTTTAAGCACAGATACGCAGTATTTT.

This clone has just one count. This chain links TRBV4-2 with TRBJ2-1, with D maybe TRBD1 (5 bases). V shed 0 bases and J shed 4 bases, with 10 bases lying between them. The CDR3 totals 15 residues. Germline V gene lookup returns CDR1 LGHNA and CDR2 YNFKEQ. The CDR3 is CASSQDQGSYNEQFF. The DNA of the CDR3 is TGTGCCAGCAGCCAAGATCAGGGCTCATACAATGAGCAGTTCTTC.

V and J are TRBV12-3 or TRBV12-4 and TRBJ2-7, with D possibly being TRBD1 (5 bases). V was pared by 3 bases and J by 6 bases, with 12 bases between. The length of the CDR3 is 13 residues. CDR3 DNA: TGTGCCAGCAGTTTTAGCCAGGGCGGCGAGCAGTACTTC. As protein: CASSFSQGGEQYF.

The chain recombines TRBV7-3 with TRBJ2-7; TRBD1 might be the D (6 bases). The V gene lost 6 bases and the J gene lost 2 bases, with 17 bases spanning the gap. The CDR3 is made up of 15 amino acids. Germline values: CDR1 SGHTA, CDR2 FQGTGA. CDR3 sequence (DNA): TGTGCCAGCAGTCTATATCCAGGGGAGACCTACGAGCAGTACTTC. This gives the protein CASSLYPGETYEQYF.

This rearrangement joins TRBV10-3 to TRBJ2-2; no definite D call. This CDR3 is built from 11 residues. CDR1 and CDR2 (germline): ENHRY, SYGVKD. With 6 bases removed from V and 4 bases from J, the gap between germline ends came to 3 bases. The chain's CDR3 is CAIRSTGELFF. CDR3 in DNA: TGTGCCATCAGGAGCACCGGGGAGCTGTTTTTT.

This sequence joins TRBV6-4 and TRBJ1-5; D gene unclear. The V end lost 10 bases, the J end lost 0 bases, and 7 bases lay between the germline ends. The CDR3 consists of 12 residues. CDR1 and CDR2 from the germline V gene are MRHNA and SNTAGT. DNA of the CDR3: TGTGCCATCACAGATAGCAATCAGCCCCAGCATTTT. Protein: CAITDSNQPQHF.

The rearrangement links TRBV3-1 (or the pseudogene TRBV3-2) to TRBJ2-7, with unresolved D. The germline V and J ends were trimmed by 1 base and 6 bases, with 10 bases remaining between them. In germline, CDR1 is LGHDT, CDR2 YNNKEL (reference sequence). CDR3 size: 13 residues. The CDR3 reads CASSQAKQLEQYF. The CDR3 DNA is TGTGCCAGCAGCCAAGCGAAACAGCTCGAGCAGTACTTC.

The V gene is TRBV27, the J gene TRBJ2-7; 9 nucleotides match TRBD2. The CDR3 covers 16 residues. Germline CDR1 and CDR2: MNHEY and SMNVEV (reference sequence). The V and J ends lost 4 bases and 3 bases, in that order; junction bases with no gene match: 10. In DNA, the CDR3 is TGTGCCAGCAGTTCCCCGCTAGCGGGAAGGCTCTACGAGCAGTACTTC. This encodes CASSSPLAGRLYEQYF.

In this sample, this clone turned up a few times. CDR3 sequence: CASSSRRDNEQFF. CDR3 nucleotides: TGTGCCAGCAGCTCCAGGAGGGACAATGAGCAGTTCTTC. V usage is TRBV5-4 and J usage is TRBJ2-1; D is perhaps TRBD2 (6 bases). This CDR3 is 13 amino acids long. Germline lookup yields CDR1 SGHNT and CDR2 YYREEE (reference sequence). The V end was cut by 3 bases, the J end by 5 bases, with 9 bases between.

The V call is TRBV2, the J call TRBJ1-2, with D tentatively TRBD1 (6 bases). Germline V gene lookup returns CDR1 SNHLY and CDR2 FYNNEI. Trimming removed 4 bases from V and 2 bases from J, with 11 bases in between. This CDR3 is 14 amino acids long. The CDR3 is CASSVTGTNYGYTF. The CDR3 DNA sequence: TGTGCCAGCAGTGTAACAGGGACAAACTATGGCTACACCTTC.

The gene calls are TRBV19 and TRBJ1-1; tentatively, D is TRBD1 (5 bases). The CDR3 extends over 14 amino acids. Trimming shortened V by 7 bases and J by 2 bases, and 14 bases separated the two germline ends. CDR1 is LNHDA and CDR2 is SQIVND in the germline V gene (reference sequence). The CDR3 DNA reads TGTGCCAGTACCACTCCCGACAGAAACACTGAAGCTTTCTTT. Protein sequence: CASTTPDRNTEAFF.

The chain couples TRBV2 to TRBJ2-2; 10 nucleotides align to TRBD2. The germline V gene encodes CDR1 SNHLY and CDR2 FYNNEI. The CDR3 is 14 amino acids. V shed 7 bases and J 4 bases; nucleotides not matched to a gene: 3. CDR3 residues: CASIIAGGTGELFF. In DNA form, the CDR3 reads TGTGCCAGCATTATAGCGGGAGGCACCGGGGAGCTGTTTTTT.

The chain has TRBV7-2 and TRBJ1-4, with D possibly being TRBD1 (6 bases). The CDR3 is 15 amino acids. Germline V CDR1 and CDR2: SGHTA, FQGNSA. The germline V and J ends were trimmed by 4 bases and 10 bases, with 19 bases remaining between them. The chain's CDR3 is CASSSTTRGAGKLFF. CDR3 bases: TGTGCCAGCAGCTCAACCACCCGGGGGGCAGGAAAACTGTTTTTT.

The chain links TRBV6-5 to TRBJ2-7; TRBD1 might be the D (6 bases). The germline V gene has CDR1 MNHEY and CDR2 SVGAGI. With 8 bases removed from V and 2 bases from J, the gap between germline ends came to 13 bases. This CDR3 has 13 residues. CDR3: CASSTGPTYEQYF. The CDR3 nucleotides are TGTGCCAGCTCCACAGGGCCAACCTACGAGCAGTACTTC.

This chain uses TRBV9 with TRBJ2-7; 8 nucleotides line up with TRBD2. The CDR3 consists of 15 residues. Trimming at V came to 3 bases and at J to 6 bases, leaving 11 bases not matched to a gene. Germline V gene lookup returns CDR1 SGDLS and CDR2 YYNGEE. The CDR3 nucleotides read TGTGCCAGCAGCGCACCCTCCGGGACTAGTGGCGAGCAGTACTTC. This translates into CASSAPSGTSGEQYF.

The V call is TRBV5-1, the J call TRBJ1-2; 12 bases line up with TRBD1. V trimming: 4 bases; J trimming: 4 bases; junction bases outside the gene matches: 8. The CDR3 length is 16 residues. Germline CDR1 is SGHRS and CDR2 is YFSETQ. In DNA form, the CDR3 reads TGCGCCAGCAGCGTGGGACAGGGGGCGATGATCTATGGCTACACCTTC. This translates into CASSVGQGAMIYGYTF.

The chain couples TRBV5-1 to TRBJ2-3, with TRBD1 matching 9 bases. This CDR3 is built from 15 residues. Germline trimming cut 6 bases from V and 5 bases from J; bases unmatched to any gene: 10. Germline values: CDR1 SGHRS, CDR2 YFSETQ. The CDR3 loop reads CASTPQTGGGDTQYF. The CDR3 DNA sequence: TGCGCCAGCACCCCACAGACAGGGGGGGGAGATACGCAGTATTTT.

This rearrangement joins TRBV10-3 to TRBJ2-2, with D unclear. The CDR3 runs 13 residues. The V gene lost 6 bases and the J gene lost 1 base, with 6 bases spanning the gap. Per germline, CDR1 ENHRY and CDR2 SYGVKD. DNA for the CDR3: TGTGCCATCAGACCAGGGAACACCGGGGAGCTGTTTTTT. Translation: CAIRPGNTGELFF.

The rearrangement joins TRBV15 to TRBJ2-6; 8 bases are shared with TRBD1. The CDR3 has 17 amino acids. The trim removed 8 bases at V and 0 bases at J, leaving 9 bases unmatched. Germline V lookup: CDR1 LNHNV, CDR2 YYDKDF (reference sequence). This CDR3 is CATGGGQDSSGANVLTF. The CDR3 nucleotides are TGTGCCACCGGTGGGGGACAGGACAGCTCTGGGGCCAACGTCCTGACTTTC. Based on the CDR3 plus reference TRBV15 and TRBJ2-6, the full variable domain is DAMVIQNPRYQVTQFGKPVTLSCSQTLNHNVMYWYQQKSSQAPKLLFHYYDKDFNNEADTPDNFQSRRPNTSFCFLDIRSPGLGDTAMYLCATGGGQDSSGANVLTFGAGSRLTVL.

The chain couples TRBV3-1 (or the pseudogene TRBV3-2) to TRBJ2-2, with 14 bases matching TRBD2. The CDR3 extends over 16 amino acids. The germline V gene has CDR1 LGHDT and CDR2 YNNKEL (reference sequence). V gave up 4 bases and J gave up 6 bases; unmatched junction bases: 4. Here the CDR3 reads CASSRRLAGGAGELFF. The CDR3 region has the DNA TGTGCCAGCAGCCGAAGACTAGCGGGAGGGGCCGGGGAGCTGTTTTTT.

This chain uses TRBV28 with TRBJ1-2, with TRBD1 matching 10 bases. Losses at the gene ends were 3 bases for V and 4 bases for J; bases not matched to a gene: 5. The germline V gene has CDR1 MDHEN and CDR2 SYDVKM. The CDR3 runs 15 residues. The CDR3 is CASSLGTGVSYGYTF. CDR3 in DNA: TGTGCCAGCAGTTTGGGGACAGGGGTTAGCTATGGCTACACCTTC.

V and J are TRBV5-6 and TRBJ2-6, with unresolved D. Trimming took 4 bases from V and 0 from J, leaving 5 bases between them. Germline lookup yields CDR1 SGHDT and CDR2 YYEEEE. CDR3 length: 14 residues. The CDR3, as DNA: TGTGCCAGCAGCCCCAACTCTGGGGCCAACGTCCTGACTTTC. Translating gives CASSPNSGANVLTF.

The CDR3 DNA is TGTGCCAGCGGGAAAGGGCAGGGCTGGGAAAAACTGTTTTTT. Translation gives CASGKGQGWEKLFF. The V gene is TRBV28, the J gene TRBJ1-4; the D gene is possibly TRBD1 (5 bases). There are 14 residues in the CDR3. Germline V gene sequence: CDR1 MDHEN, CDR2 SYDVKM. The V gene lost 8 bases and the J gene lost 8 bases, with 18 bases spanning the gap.

The chain has TRBV5-1 and TRBJ2-7, with 9 bases aligning to TRBD2. This CDR3 has 16 residues. From germline, CDR1 is SGHRS and CDR2 YFSETQ. V dropped 0 bases and J dropped 12; count of bases not matched to a gene: 16. CDR3 sequence: CASSLAPAGGLSDWYF. CDR3 sequence (DNA): TGCGCCAGCAGCTTGGCCCCGGCGGGAGGGCTGTCGGATTGGTACTTC.

This clone appeared a single time. V is TRBV5-1 and J is TRBJ2-2; 10 bases agree with TRBD1. V was pared by 3 bases and J by 4 bases, with 3 bases of the junction left unmatched. Germline V lookup: CDR1 SGHRS, CDR2 YFSETQ. The CDR3 has 15 residues. CDR3 in DNA: TGCGCCAGCAGCTCGGGGACAGGGGCCACCGGGGAGCTGTTTTTT. Encoded protein: CASSSGTGATGELFF.

This chain connects TRBV15 to TRBJ1-2; a possible D gene is TRBD1 (6 bases). Between the trimmed V and J ends, which lost 0 bases and 6 bases, there was a span of 11 bases. Germline values: CDR1 LNHNV, CDR2 YYDKDF (reference sequence). This CDR3 has 14 residues. The CDR3 loop reads CATSRDLSGDGYTF. The CDR3 DNA is TGTGCCACCAGCAGAGATTTATCAGGGGATGGCTACACCTTC. The full variable domain, with the rest looked up from reference TRBV15 and TRBJ1-2, is DAMVIQNPRYQVTQFGKPVTLSCSQTLNHNVMYWYQQKSSQAPKLLFHYYDKDFNNEADTPDNFQSRRPNTSFCFLDIRSPGLGDTAMYLCATSRDLSGDGYTFGSGTRLTVV.

This sequence joins TRBV6-5 and TRBJ1-4, with 8 nucleotides matching TRBD1. The germline V gene has CDR1 MNHEY and CDR2 SVGAGI. This CDR3 is 16 amino acids long. The ends lost 2 bases at V and 8 bases at J; junction bases unmatched: 10. The CDR3 region is CASSYLTGDSKEKLFF. The CDR3 nucleotides are TGTGCCAGCAGTTACCTGACAGGGGACTCGAAGGAAAAACTGTTTTTT.